What follows is one TCR beta chain and its context. Its target is unknown. Because the CDR3 is missing its conserved closing phenylalanine or tryptophan, this is likely a read error. No cell sorting was done before RNA was extracted from the tissue. The sample comes from a study of tumor and adjacent non-tumor tissue in lung cancer. Overall study context: Aged about 31 to 80 years, patients included approximately 11 men and roughly five women with stage I to III disease.

Germline CDR1 reads SGHAT; CDR2 reads FQNNGV. The CDR3 extends over 16 amino acids. General study results and limits: TCR diversity was significantly greater in tumor than normal lung tissue.

TCRbeta libraries were built with three rounds of nested PCR, modified from ARM-PCR. TCRdb used MiXCR to reprocess the multiplex PCR reads, holding one entry per CDR3 protein. Of more than 90,000 distinct CDR3 sequences listed, 67% are singletons. The sample consisted of lung tumor tissue. The sequence came from a man aged 55 to 69 with non-small cell lung cancer. The chain combines TRBV11-2 with TRBJ2-1; possibly TRBD2 for D (5 bases). CDR3 bases: TGTGCCAGCGGCTTAGAGCGGAGGAGCTCCTACAATGAGCAGTTCTCC. This sequence encodes CASGLERRSSYNEQFS.